The rows below give T cell receptor beta chains drawn from one sample of a study of blood T cell repertoires in COVID-19. Some clones are missing from TCRdb's copy, which holds only in-frame ones; the method was immunoSEQ multiplex PCR. The sample contains roughly 500,000 clones, roughly nine tenths of which appear only once. The sequencing input was PBMCs or T cells enriched from blood (not recorded which). The receptors derive from a woman aged 55-70 years who had recovered from COVID-19. Both conserved end residues are trimmed from each CDR3. Each record gives: CDR3 protein, V gene, J gene, CDR3 length.

ASSPGTALPNTQY	TRBV6-5	TRBJ2-3	13
ASSLTGLSGANVLT	TRBV27	TRBJ2-6	14
ASSQDPPWTSGVSDTQY	TRBV4-1	TRBJ2-3	17
ASSVDGDSYTGELF	TRBV9	TRBJ2-2	14
ASSSKQGVNTGELF	TRBV12-1	TRBJ2-2	14
ASSGDRGRGNTEAF	TRBV9	TRBJ1-1	14
ASSSRQGEGQPQH	TRBV6-5	TRBJ1-5	13
AISESAANYGYT	TRBV10-3	TRBJ1-2	12
ASSFWGPGELF	TRBV5-1	TRBJ2-2	11
ASSSQGDEQY	TRBV5-8	TRBJ2-7	10
ASTTKRNNSPLH	TRBV2	TRBJ1-6	12
ASQLAGAPNEQF	TRBV2	TRBJ2-1	12
ASSYAGDANEKLF	TRBV28	TRBJ1-4	13
ASSRREASTDTQY	TRBV18	TRBJ2-3	13
ASSSVPTGVGYT	TRBV2	TRBJ1-2	12
SASLSLAGDNEQF	TRBV20-1	TRBJ2-1	13
ASSLGVGGNSPLH	TRBV7-2	TRBJ1-6	13
ASSVEGQNTGELF	TRBV9	TRBJ2-2	13
ASSLRRQEGTIGGYT	TRBV18	TRBJ1-2	15
ASSLLGLNYNEQF	TRBV7-2	TRBJ2-1	13
ASSLVLANTEAF	TRBV5-1	TRBJ1-1	12
ASSLGRVYIQY	TRBV28	TRBJ2-4	11
AISDFLSIRNTEAF	TRBV10-3	TRBJ1-1	14
ASSLGDRGNADTQY	TRBV5-1	TRBJ2-3	14
ASSVVTGIANYGYT	TRBV9	TRBJ1-2	14
ASSPEGGQPDTEAF	TRBV5-4	TRBJ1-1	14
ASSEEGTNQPQH	TRBV6-1	TRBJ1-5	12
SASRTGVTEAF	TRBV20-1	TRBJ1-1	11
ASKAGGRYGYT	TRBV10-1	TRBJ1-2	11
ASSPGTRGETDTQY	TRBV3-1/TRBV3-2	TRBJ2-3	14
ASSLERAQDYGYT	TRBV11-2	TRBJ1-2	13
ASSLRAGRGAF	TRBV7-8	TRBJ1-1	11
ASSGTGINEQF	TRBV12-3/TRBV12-4	TRBJ2-1	11
ASRLTSGVSYNEQF	TRBV6-4	TRBJ2-1	14
ASSFFGTNNSPLH	TRBV5-6	TRBJ1-6	13
ASSVGTGGRQPQH	TRBV9	TRBJ1-5	13